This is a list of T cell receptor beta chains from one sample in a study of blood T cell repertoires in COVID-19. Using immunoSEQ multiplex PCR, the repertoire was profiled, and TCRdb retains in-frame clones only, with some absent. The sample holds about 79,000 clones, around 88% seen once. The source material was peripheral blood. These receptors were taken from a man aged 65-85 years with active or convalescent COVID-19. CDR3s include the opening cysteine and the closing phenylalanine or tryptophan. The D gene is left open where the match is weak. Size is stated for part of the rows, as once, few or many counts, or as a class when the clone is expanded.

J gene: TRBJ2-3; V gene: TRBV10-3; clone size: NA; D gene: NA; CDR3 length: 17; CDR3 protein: CAISYTVSGGSTDTQYF; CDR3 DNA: TGTGCCATCAGTTACACCGTGAGTGGTGGGAGTACAGATACGCAGTATTTT
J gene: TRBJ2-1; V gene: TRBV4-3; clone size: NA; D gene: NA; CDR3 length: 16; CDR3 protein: CASSQEVNSPYNEQFF; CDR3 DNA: TGCGCCAGCAGCCAAGAAGTAAACAGTCCCTACAATGAGCAGTTCTTC
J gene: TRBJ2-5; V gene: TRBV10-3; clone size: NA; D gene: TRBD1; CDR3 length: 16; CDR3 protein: CATREYEDRVQETQYF; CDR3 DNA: TGTGCCACCCGAGAGTATGAGGACAGGGTCCAAGAGACCCAGTACTTC
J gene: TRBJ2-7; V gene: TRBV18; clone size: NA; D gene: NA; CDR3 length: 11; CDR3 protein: CASSPGDEQYF; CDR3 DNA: TGTGCCAGCTCACCAGGAGACGAGCAGTACTTC
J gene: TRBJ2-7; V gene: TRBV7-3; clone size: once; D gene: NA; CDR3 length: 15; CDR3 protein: CASTLAGGLTYEQYF; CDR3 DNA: TGTGCCAGCACTTTGGCCGGGGGGCTCACCTACGAGCAGTACTTC
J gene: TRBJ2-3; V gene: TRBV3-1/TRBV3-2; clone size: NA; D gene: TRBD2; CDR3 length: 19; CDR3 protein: CASSQAEMALAGGGDTQYF; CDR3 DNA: TGTGCCAGCAGCCAAGCTGAGATGGCCCTAGCGGGTGGGGGAGATACGCAGTATTTT
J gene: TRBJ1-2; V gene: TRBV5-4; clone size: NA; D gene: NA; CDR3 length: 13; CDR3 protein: CASSLRGSYGYTF; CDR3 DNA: TGTGCCAGCAGCCTCCGCGGATCCTATGGCTACACCTTC
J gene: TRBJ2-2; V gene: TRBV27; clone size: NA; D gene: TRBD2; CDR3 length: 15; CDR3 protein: CASSWREGMPGELFF; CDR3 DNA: TGTGCCAGCAGTTGGCGGGAGGGTATGCCCGGGGAGCTGTTTTTT
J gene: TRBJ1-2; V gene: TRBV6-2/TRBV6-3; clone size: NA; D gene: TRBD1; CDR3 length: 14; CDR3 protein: CASSLTGNNYGYTF; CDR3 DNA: TGTGCCAGCAGCCTGACAGGGAATAACTATGGCTACACCTTC
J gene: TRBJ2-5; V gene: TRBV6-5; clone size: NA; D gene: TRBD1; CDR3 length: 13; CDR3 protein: CATLAGGFETQYF; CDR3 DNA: TGTGCCACCCTGGCAGGGGGTTTCGAGACCCAGTACTTC
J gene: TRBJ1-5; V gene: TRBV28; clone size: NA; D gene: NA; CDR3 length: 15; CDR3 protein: CASRITHNSNQPQHF; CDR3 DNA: TGTGCCAGCAGGATCACACACAATTCCAATCAGCCCCAGCATTTT
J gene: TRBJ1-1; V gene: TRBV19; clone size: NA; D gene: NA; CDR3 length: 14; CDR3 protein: CASMSAILNTEAFF; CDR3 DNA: TGTGCCAGCATGTCAGCGATACTGAACACTGAAGCTTTCTTT
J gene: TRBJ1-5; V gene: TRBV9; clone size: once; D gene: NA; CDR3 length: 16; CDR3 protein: CASSPGDTRLNQPQHF; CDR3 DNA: TGTGCCAGCAGCCCCGGGGACACAAGGTTAAATCAGCCCCAGCATTTT
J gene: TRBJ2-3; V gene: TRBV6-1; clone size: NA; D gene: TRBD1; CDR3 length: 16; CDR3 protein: CASSAETGGGTDTQYF; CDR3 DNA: TGTGCCAGCAGTGCCGAAACAGGGGGCGGCACAGATACGCAGTATTTT
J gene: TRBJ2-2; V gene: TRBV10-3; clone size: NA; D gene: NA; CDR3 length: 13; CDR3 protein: CAISDSATGELFF; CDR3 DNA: TGTGCCATCAGTGATAGCGCCACCGGGGAGCTGTTTTTT
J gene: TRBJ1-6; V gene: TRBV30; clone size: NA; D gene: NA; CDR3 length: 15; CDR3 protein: CAWRAQAAGNSPLHF; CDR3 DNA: TGTGCCTGGAGGGCACAGGCGGCGGGGAATTCACCCCTCCACTTT
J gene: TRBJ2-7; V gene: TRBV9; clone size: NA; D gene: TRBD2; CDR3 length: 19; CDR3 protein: CASSSPRASGRGDSYEQYF; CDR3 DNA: TGTGCCAGCAGCTCCCCTCGGGCAAGCGGGAGAGGGGACTCCTACGAGCAGTACTTC
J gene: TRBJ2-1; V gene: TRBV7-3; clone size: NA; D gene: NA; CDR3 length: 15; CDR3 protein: CASSLMPGDYNEQFF; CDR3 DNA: TGTGCCAGCAGCTTAATGCCGGGGGACTACAATGAGCAGTTCTTC
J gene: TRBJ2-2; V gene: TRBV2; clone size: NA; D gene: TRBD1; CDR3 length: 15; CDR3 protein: CASSERGRGIGELFF; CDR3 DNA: TGTGCCAGCAGCGAAAGAGGCAGGGGGATCGGGGAGCTGTTTTTT
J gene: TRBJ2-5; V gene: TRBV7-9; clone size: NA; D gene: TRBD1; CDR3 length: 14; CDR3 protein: CASSTPTGDETQYF; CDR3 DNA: TGTGCCAGCAGCACCCCGACAGGGGACGAGACCCAGTACTTC
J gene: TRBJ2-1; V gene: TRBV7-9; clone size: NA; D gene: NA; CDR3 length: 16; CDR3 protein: CASSYRGSGSYNEQFF; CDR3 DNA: TGTGCCAGCAGCTACAGGGGAAGCGGGAGCTACAATGAGCAGTTCTTC
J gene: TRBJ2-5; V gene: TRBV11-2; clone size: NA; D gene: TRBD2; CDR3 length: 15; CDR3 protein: CASSPLAGARETQYF; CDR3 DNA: TGTGCCAGCAGCCCTTTAGCGGGAGCCCGCGAGACCCAGTACTTC
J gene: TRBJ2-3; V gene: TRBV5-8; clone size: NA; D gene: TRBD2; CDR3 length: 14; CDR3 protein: CASSSSGHTDTQYF; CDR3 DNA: TGTGCCAGCAGCTCTAGCGGTCACACAGATACGCAGTATTTT
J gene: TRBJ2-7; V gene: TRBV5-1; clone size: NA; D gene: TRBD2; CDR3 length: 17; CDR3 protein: CASSLAGSGRHLYEQYF; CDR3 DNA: TGCGCCAGCAGCTTGGCTGGTAGCGGGAGGCATCTATACGAGCAGTACTTC
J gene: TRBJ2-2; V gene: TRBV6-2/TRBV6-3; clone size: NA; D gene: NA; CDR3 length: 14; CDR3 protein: CASSYVGAYGELFF; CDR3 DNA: TGTGCCAGCAGTTACGTGGGGGCTTACGGGGAGCTGTTTTTT
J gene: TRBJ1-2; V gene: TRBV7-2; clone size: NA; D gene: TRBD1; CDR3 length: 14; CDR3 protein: CASSLEPTGEGYTF; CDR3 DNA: TGTGCCAGCAGCTTAGAACCCACAGGGGAAGGCTACACCTTC
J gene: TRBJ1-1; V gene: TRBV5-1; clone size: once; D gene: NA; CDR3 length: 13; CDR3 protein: CASSPGGANEAFF; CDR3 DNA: TGCGCCAGCAGCCCCGGGGGGGCGAATGAAGCTTTCTTT
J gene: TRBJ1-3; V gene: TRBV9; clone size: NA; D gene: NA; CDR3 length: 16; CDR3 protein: CASSVVGRLSGNTIYF; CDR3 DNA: TGTGCCAGCAGCGTAGTCGGCAGGCTCTCTGGAAACACCATATATTTT
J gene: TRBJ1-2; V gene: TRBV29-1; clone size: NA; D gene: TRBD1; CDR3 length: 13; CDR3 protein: CSVEKDRVSGYTF; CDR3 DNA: TGCAGCGTTGAAAAGGACAGGGTGAGCGGCTACACCTTC
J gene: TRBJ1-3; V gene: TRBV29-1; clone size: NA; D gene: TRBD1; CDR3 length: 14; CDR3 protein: CSVRPGGGGNTIYF; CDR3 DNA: TGCAGCGTCCGTCCAGGGGGCGGTGGAAACACCATATATTTT
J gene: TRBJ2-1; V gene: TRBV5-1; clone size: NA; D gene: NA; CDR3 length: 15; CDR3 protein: CASSLLQGGSNEQFF; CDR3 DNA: TGCGCCAGCAGCTTGTTACAGGGAGGGAGCAATGAGCAGTTCTTC
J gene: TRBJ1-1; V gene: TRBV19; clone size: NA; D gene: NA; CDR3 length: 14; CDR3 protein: CASSIGAAGAEAFF; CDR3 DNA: TGTGCCAGTAGTATCGGGGCGGCGGGGGCTGAAGCTTTCTTT
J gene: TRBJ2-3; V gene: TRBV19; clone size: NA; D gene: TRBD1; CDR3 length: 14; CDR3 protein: CASADRGPPDTQYF; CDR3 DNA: TGTGCCAGCGCCGACAGGGGCCCTCCAGATACGCAGTATTTT
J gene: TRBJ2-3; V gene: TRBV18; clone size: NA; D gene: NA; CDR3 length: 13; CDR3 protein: CASSLWLADTQYF; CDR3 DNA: TGTGCCAGCTCACTCTGGCTAGCGGATACGCAGTATTTT
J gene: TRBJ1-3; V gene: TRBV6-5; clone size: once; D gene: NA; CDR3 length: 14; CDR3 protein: CASRGATGGNTIYF; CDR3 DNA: TGTGCCAGCAGGGGTGCGACGGGAGGAAACACCATATATTTT
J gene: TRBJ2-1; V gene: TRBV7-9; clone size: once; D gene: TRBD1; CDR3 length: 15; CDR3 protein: CASSKGDRENNEQFF; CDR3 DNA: TGTGCCAGCAGCAAAGGGGACAGGGAGAACAATGAGCAGTTCTTC
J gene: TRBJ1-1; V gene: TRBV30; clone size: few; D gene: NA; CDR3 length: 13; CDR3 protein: CAWSRGRNTEAFF; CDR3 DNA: TGTGCCTGGAGTCGCGGGCGGAACACTGAAGCTTTCTTT
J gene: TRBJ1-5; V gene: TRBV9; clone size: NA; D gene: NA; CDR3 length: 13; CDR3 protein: CASSVREGQPQHF; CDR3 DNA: TGTGCCAGCAGTGTCAGGGAAGGTCAGCCCCAGCATTTT
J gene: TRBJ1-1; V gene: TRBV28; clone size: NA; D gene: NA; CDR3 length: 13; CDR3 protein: CASSLGGAQGAFF; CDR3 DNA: TGTGCCAGCAGTCTGGGGGGGGCGCAGGGAGCTTTCTTT
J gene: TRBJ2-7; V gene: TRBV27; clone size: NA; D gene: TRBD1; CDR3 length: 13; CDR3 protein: CASSMGQTYEQYF; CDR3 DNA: TGTGCCAGCAGTATGGGACAGACCTACGAGCAGTACTTC
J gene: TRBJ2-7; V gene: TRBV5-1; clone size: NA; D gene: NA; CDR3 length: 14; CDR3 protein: CASSRDSKDYEQYF; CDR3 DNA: TGCGCCAGCAGCCGGGACTCGAAAGATTACGAGCAGTACTTC
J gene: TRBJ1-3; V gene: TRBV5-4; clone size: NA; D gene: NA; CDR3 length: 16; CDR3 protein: CASSVGAGGRGNTIYF; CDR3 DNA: TGTGCCAGCAGCGTTGGGGCCGGGGGTCGTGGAAACACCATATATTTT
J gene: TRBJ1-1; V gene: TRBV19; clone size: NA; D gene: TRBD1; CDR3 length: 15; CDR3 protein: CASSILNRGRSEAFF; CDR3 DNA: TGTGCCAGTAGTATACTAAACAGGGGGCGATCTGAAGCTTTCTTT
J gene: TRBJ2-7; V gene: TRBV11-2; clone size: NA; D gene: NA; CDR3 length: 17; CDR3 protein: CASSPPMIPGVGTEQYF; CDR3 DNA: TGTGCCAGCAGCCCTCCCATGATACCGGGAGTAGGAACGGAGCAGTACTTC
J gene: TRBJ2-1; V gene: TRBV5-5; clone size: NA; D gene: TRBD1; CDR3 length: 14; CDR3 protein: CASSLGDSYNEQFF; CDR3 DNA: TGTGCCAGCAGCTTGGGGGACAGCTACAATGAGCAGTTCTTC
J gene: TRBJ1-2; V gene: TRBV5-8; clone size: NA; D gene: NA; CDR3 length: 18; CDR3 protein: CASSFHLSTGSTNYGYTF; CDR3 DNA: TGTGCCAGCAGCTTCCACTTATCCACAGGTTCTACTAACTATGGCTACACCTTC
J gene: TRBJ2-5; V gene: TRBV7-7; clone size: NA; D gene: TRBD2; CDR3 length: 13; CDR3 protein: CASSFAGGETQYF; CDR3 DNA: TGTGCTAGCAGCTTCGCGGGGGGAGAGACCCAGTACTTC
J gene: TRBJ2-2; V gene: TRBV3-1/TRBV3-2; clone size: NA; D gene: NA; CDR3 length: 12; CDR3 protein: CASSHPEGELFF; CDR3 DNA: TGTGCCAGCAGCCACCCGGAGGGGGAGCTGTTTTTT
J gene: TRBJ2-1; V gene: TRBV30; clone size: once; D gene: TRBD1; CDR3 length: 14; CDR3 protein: CAWSRTGSWNEQFF; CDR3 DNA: TGTGCCTGGAGTCGGACAGGGTCGTGGAATGAGCAGTTCTTC